Each of the 16 T cell receptor beta chains below was sequenced from the same sample in a study of blood T cells in healthy people across ages. Primers used in a second PCR of about 7 to 11 cycles were a sample-barcoded 5' primer and a J-beta primer mix. Via MiXCR, TCRdb re-called the 5' RACE reads, giving one row per CDR3 protein. The profile covers approximately 290,000 distinct CDR3 sequences, with 25% to 30% appearing a single time and approximately 28% taken by the ten largest. Sequencing was carried out using blood. All receptors come from an older woman in good health.

In DNA, the CDR3 is TGCAGTGCTAGAGACCCTAGCGGGGACCGGACCCAGTACTTC. Protein: CSARDPSGDRTQYF. V usage is TRBV20-1 and J usage is TRBJ2-5; 9 nucleotides line up with TRBD2. The CDR3 is 14 amino acids. Germline trimming cut 0 bases from V and 7 bases from J; bases unmatched to any gene: 6. Per germline, CDR1 DFQATT and CDR2 SNEGSKA (reference sequence).

The chain links TRBV4-3 to TRBJ1-4; D is unresolved. Germline V gene lookup returns CDR1 LGHNA and CDR2 YSLEER. V lost 4 bases to trimming and J lost 4 bases, with 19 bases between them. CDR3 size: 17 residues. The CDR3 loop is CASSREVNYGINEKLFF. CDR3 coding DNA: TGCGCCAGCAGCCGAGAGGTCAATTACGGTATTAATGAAAAACTGTTTTTT.

The rearrangement links TRBV14 to TRBJ2-5; D is uncertain. From germline, CDR1 is SGHDN and CDR2 FVKESK. CDR3 length: 17 residues. With 2 bases removed from V and 7 bases from J, the gap between germline ends came to 23 bases. The CDR3 loop reads CASSQFLGRSVPVTQYF. For the CDR3, the DNA is TGTGCCAGCAGCCAATTTTTGGGTCGTTCCGTTCCGGTGACCCAGTACTTC.

There are a few counts of this clonotype. The rearrangement uses TRBV7-9 and TRBJ2-5; D not resolved. The CDR3 sequence is 15 residues long. V was shortened by 4 bases and J by 5 bases, with 17 bases between the two germline ends. From germline, CDR1 is SEHNR and CDR2 FQNEAQ (reference sequence). CDR3 sequence: CASSSRNPVRETQYF. DNA of the CDR3: TGTGCCAGCAGCTCCCGGAATCCTGTGCGGGAGACCCAGTACTTC.

V gene TRBV5-6 combines with J gene TRBJ2-7; 8 bases are a match to TRBD1. Germline assignment: CDR1 SGHDT and CDR2 YYEEEE. The CDR3 runs to 15 residues. J was trimmed by 5 bases and V by 3 bases; bases with no gene match: 10. DNA of the CDR3: TGTGCCAGCAGCTCCGCAGGGACAGGTGGCGACGAGCAGTACTTC. It translates to CASSSAGTGGDEQYF.

This clonotype was recorded a few times. V usage is TRBV6-2 or TRBV6-3 and J usage is TRBJ1-4, with 9 positions matching TRBD1. Germline CDR1 and CDR2: MNHEY and SVGEGT. The V gene end was trimmed by 5 bases and the J gene end by 8 bases; junction bases not matched to a gene: 6. The CDR3 is 14 residues long. CDR3 DNA: TGTGCCAGCAGTGGTGACAGGGGGTCGGAAAAACTGTTTTTT. This sequence encodes CASSGDRGSEKLFF.

This clonotype showed up just a few times. The chain links TRBV3-1 to TRBJ1-4; 7 bases fit TRBD1. V shed 4 bases and J 17 bases; nucleotides not matched to a gene: 7. The CDR3 loop spans 11 amino acids. From germline, CDR1 is LGHDT and CDR2 YNNKEL (reference sequence). The CDR3: CASSRTGDLFF. The CDR3 DNA follows: TGTGCCAGCAGCCGTACAGGGGATCTATTTTTT.

This sequence joins TRBV11-3 and TRBJ2-3, with 9 bases fitting TRBD2. J lost 6 bases, V lost 6 bases, and 7 bases had no gene match. Germline CDR1 reads SGHNT; CDR2 reads YENEEA. The CDR3 is 14 amino acids. The CDR3 sequence: CASSLTSGLDTQYF. In DNA form, the CDR3 reads TGTGCCAGCAGTTTGACTAGCGGCCTGGATACGCAGTATTTT.

For the CDR3, the DNA is TGTGCCACCAGCAGAGACCGCCTCTTAGACTATGGCTACACCTTC. Translating it yields CATSRDRLLDYGYTF. V gene TRBV15 combines with J gene TRBJ1-2; unclear D gene. The germline V gene has CDR1 LNHNV and CDR2 YYDKDF (reference sequence). Trimming removed 0 bases at V and 3 bases at J, with 11 bases between. CDR3 size: 15 residues.

The count of this clonotype is one. The rearrangement uses TRBV5-1 and TRBJ2-5, with TRBD2 matching 10 bases. Looked up from germline, CDR1 is SGHRS and CDR2 is YFSETQ. The CDR3 is 17 amino acids. V lost 0 bases, J lost 4 bases, and 9 bases stayed unmatched. The CDR3 nucleotides read TGCGCCAGCAGCTTGGCGGGGACTGGGACTAGCGCAGAGACCCAGTACTTC. It specifies CASSLAGTGTSAETQYF.

This clonotype was recorded many times. The V gene is TRBV4-1, the J gene TRBJ2-1, with a weak D call TRBD2 (5 bases). V dropped 1 base and J dropped 5 bases, with 18 bases sitting between them. Germline V CDR1 and CDR2: MGHRA, YSYEKL. The CDR3 has 17 amino acids. DNA of the CDR3: TGCGCCAGCAGCCAAGTAATGGTGGGCAGCGGAGACAATGAGCAGTTCTTC. This sequence encodes CASSQVMVGSGDNEQFF.

The V call is TRBV28, the J call TRBJ1-4; D ambiguous. CDR3 size: 14 residues. The V end lost 1 base, the J end lost 3 bases, and 6 bases lay between the germline ends. The germline CDR1 and CDR2 sequences are MDHEN and SYDVKM. The chain's CDR3 is CASSLLASNEKLFF. The CDR3, as DNA: TGTGCCAGCAGTTTATTGGCATCTAATGAAAAACTGTTTTTT.

This clonotype has more than one count but fewer than ten. The rearrangement links TRBV12-3 or TRBV12-4 to TRBJ2-7; no firm D call. CDR3 length: 14 residues. Trimming removed 1 base from V and 0 bases from J, with 7 bases in between. Here the CDR3 DNA reads TGTGCCAGCAGTTTAGGCAGGCGCTCCTACGAGCAGTACTTC. Translated, it gives CASSLGRRSYEQYF.

This clonotype has only a few counts. One end of the junction varies from germline; a read error may be responsible. This sequence joins TRBV7-7 and TRBJ2-3; no clear D. Germline V CDR1 and CDR2: SSHAT, FNYEAQ (reference sequence). This CDR3 region has 15 residues. CDR3 sequence (DNA): TGTGCTAGCAGCTTAGATGGCAGTAGCACAGATACGCAGTATTTT. Its translation: CASSLDGSSTDTQYF.

The sample holds many counts of this clonotype. The chain links TRBV5-5 to TRBJ1-5; a possible D gene is TRBD1 (6 bases). Germline CDR1 SGHKS, CDR2 YYEKEE (reference sequence). The length of the CDR3 is 14 residues. Deletions cut 0 bases from V and 8 bases from J, with 12 bases between. The CDR3 is CASSLVAGEKPQHF. In DNA form, the CDR3 reads TGTGCCAGCAGCTTGGTGGCAGGGGAGAAGCCCCAGCATTTT.

This chain uses TRBV7-2 with TRBJ1-4; no definite D call. The CDR3 sequence is 16 residues long. Germline V gene sequence: CDR1 SGHTA, CDR2 FQGNSA. Trimming removed 1 base from V and 5 bases from J, with 14 bases in between. The CDR3 DNA follows: TGTGCCAGCAGCTTAGATCCCGCCACTAGAAATGAAAAACTGTTTTTT. Translated, it gives CASSLDPATRNEKLFF.